The source of this T cell receptor beta chain is a study of blood T cell repertoires in COVID-19. The germline V gene encodes CDR1 MNHEY and CDR2 SVGEGT. This CDR3 contains 14 residues. Trimming took off 3 bases at V and 3 bases at J, with 12 bases between the two ends. TCRdb's copy holds only in-frame clones and misses some; the assay was immunoSEQ multiplex PCR. The data show 240,000 or so clones, with roughly four fifths seen just once and roughly 8% held by the top ten. The sequenced sample was peripheral blood. The rearrangement uses TRBV6-2 or TRBV6-3 and TRBJ2-7, with D possibly TRBD2 on 5 matching bases. The sequence was obtained from a woman aged 80 or older with COVID-19, enrolled during active disease. In nucleotides, the CDR3 is TGTGCCAGCAGTTATTCAAGGAGCGGCTACGAGCAGTACTTC. Its protein product is CASSYSRSGYEQYF.